This T cell receptor beta chain emerged from a study of blood T cells in healthy people across ages. Study-wide results and caveats: Per million T cells, TCR beta diversity dropped roughly linearly as age increased. Comparison with aged donors showed that long-lived donors had more naive CD4+ cells and higher diversity.

V lost 1 base, J lost 4 bases, and 5 bases stayed unmatched. This CDR3 region has 15 residues. Germline-derived CDR1 and CDR2 are SGHTA and FQGNSA. Isolating PBMCs gave at least 6 million of these cells per sample. This clonotype was seen only a few times. The antigen is not known. PCR was performed a second time for about 6 to 11 cycles using a sample-barcoded 5' primer and a J-beta primer mix. TCRdb processed the 5' RACE reads anew with MiXCR; each CDR3 protein has one entry. The table has 650,000 to 1,000,000 distinct CDR3 sequences, roughly 34% seen once; the top ten hold under 15%. The sequenced sample was blood. The clonotype comes from a young man in good health. J is TRBJ1-2 and V is TRBV7-2; 8 bases map to TRBD1. The CDR3 protein is CASSLDSGGVYGYTF. The CDR3 nucleotides read TGTGCCAGCAGCTTAGACTCAGGGGGCGTCTATGGCTACACCTTC.